This T cell receptor (beta chain) was found in a study of T cell responses to AZD1222 COVID-19 vaccine. Whole-study results and caveats: Close to half of all spike-specific TCRs reportedly target regions of the variants that are unmutated.

Note on this clone: Its antigen is unknown. Other DNA sequences in this specimen translate into the identical CDR3.

Profiling relied on immunoSEQ multiplex PCR, and the TCRdb table lists in-frame clones only, not all of them. The sample yields around 270,000 clones, almost 95% seen once. The CDR3 totals 13 residues. Germline V gene sequence: CDR1 SGDLS, CDR2 YYNGEE. Deletions cut 0 bases from V and 2 bases from J, with 5 bases between. Sequenced material: peripheral blood, taken 28 days after the second AZD1222 dose. This chain connects TRBV9 to TRBJ1-1, with D uncertain. This receptor was taken from an adult who received the AZD1222 COVID-19 vaccine. This CDR3 is CASSVATNTEAFF. CDR3 DNA: TGTGCCAGCAGCGTAGCGACCAACACTGAAGCTTTCTTT.